Shown below are 5 T cell receptor beta chains from a single sample sequenced in a study of early T cells in non-severe SARS-CoV-2 infection. MiXCR was run by TCRdb on the 5' RACE reads, yielding one entry per CDR3 protein. The data contain approximately 65,000 distinct CDR3 sequences, around 15% of them singletons. Sequenced material: whole blood. Receptors originate from an adult who was a healthcare worker with PCR-confirmed SARS-CoV-2 infection or an uninfected control (not recorded which).

The sample holds many counts of this clonotype. V usage is TRBV20-1 and J usage is TRBJ2-1; D not certain. The germline gives CDR1 DFQATT, CDR2 SNEGSKA (reference sequence). This CDR3 spans 16 amino acids. V was pared by 6 bases and J by 7 bases, with 25 bases between. The CDR3 loop is CSASPRLTSGKNEQFF. The CDR3 DNA follows: TGCAGTGCAAGTCCGCGGCTCACATCGGGCAAAAATGAGCAGTTCTTC.

This clonotype appeared many times. V is TRBV29-1 and J is TRBJ1-1; D ambiguous. Germline V CDR1 and CDR2: SQVTM, ANQGSEA. The CDR3 loop spans 12 amino acids. V was cut by 5 bases and J by 6 bases, with 13 bases left in between. The CDR3 nucleotides are TGCAGCGTTCTACCGTCGGTCGCTGAAGCTTTCTTT. This gives the protein CSVLPSVAEAFF.

V and J are TRBV7-3 and TRBJ1-2, with D unclear. V was trimmed by 5 bases and J by 4 bases, leaving 17 bases between them. Germline V gives CDR1 SGHTA, CDR2 FQGTGA. The CDR3 has 15 amino acids. The CDR3 coding sequence is TGTGCCAGCAGCCCAACGCTAGGGTCCCCCTATGGCTACACCTTC. It codes for CASSPTLGSPYGYTF.

This clonotype was counted many times. CDR3 DNA sequence: TGTGCCAGCAGCCCCCGGACAGGACCCTCCTACGAGCAGTACTTC. The encoded protein is CASSPRTGPSYEQYF. The chain has TRBV7-8 and TRBJ2-7, with TRBD1 identical over 7 bases. Germline CDR1 is SGHVS and CDR2 is FQNEAQ. The CDR3 is 15 residues long. The junction had 7 bases not matched to a gene; V was cut back by 5 bases and J by 0 bases.

Only a few counts were recorded for this clonotype. The chain joins TRBV3-1 to TRBJ2-7, with 9 bases that match TRBD2. The J segment lost 4 bases and the V segment lost 2 bases, leaving 9 bases of the junction unmatched. Germline assignment: CDR1 LGHDT and CDR2 YNNKEL (reference sequence). The CDR3 is 16 amino acids. The CDR3 region is CASSQLSGGPAYEQYF. In DNA form, the CDR3 reads TGTGCCAGCAGCCAACTCAGCGGGGGGCCCGCATACGAGCAGTACTTC.